A single sample gave rise to the 20 T cell receptor beta chains below, sequenced in a study of blood T cells in healthy people across ages. A J-beta primer mix and a sample-barcoded 5' primer were used in a second PCR of roughly 6 to 12 cycles. Using its own MiXCR run on the 5' RACE reads, TCRdb lists one record per CDR3 protein. Of around 1.7 million distinct CDR3 sequences listed, under 30% are singletons. Sample: blood. The source is a woman in her thirties in good health.

The table lists this clonotype with a few counts. The rearrangement uses TRBV12-3 or TRBV12-4 and TRBJ1-5, with D possibly matching TRBD1 (5 bases). The CDR3 length is 15 residues. Between the trimmed V and J ends, which lost 3 bases and 7 bases, there was a span of 16 bases. The CDR3 sequence: CASSFTGGAAQPQHF. The CDR3 nucleotides are TGTGCCAGCAGTTTTACCGGCGGGGCAGCACAGCCCCAGCATTTT.

This clonotype came up a few times. V and J are TRBV12-3 or TRBV12-4 and TRBJ1-4; unclear D gene. V was trimmed by 0 bases and J by 16 bases, leaving 27 bases between them. The CDR3 consists of 17 residues. The DNA for the CDR3 is TGTGCCAGCAGTTTAGCCGTCCCGGTGACGGAGACCAAGGAACCGTTTTTT. Translated: CASSLAVPVTETKEPFF.

The genes are TRBV24-1 and TRBJ2-1, with 7 nucleotides matching TRBD2. The CDR3 consists of 14 residues. The trim removed 6 bases at V and 5 bases at J, leaving 6 bases unmatched. The germline V gene encodes CDR1 KGHDR and CDR2 SFDVKD. The CDR3 region has the DNA TGTGCCACCAGTTTAGCGGGTCATGACAATGAGCAGTTCTTC. Translated: CATSLAGHDNEQFF.

This clonotype was seen only a few times. Its ends do not fully match the called genes, so a read error is possible. The gene calls are TRBV6-2 or TRBV6-3 and TRBJ2-7; tentative D call: TRBD2 (6 bases). CDR3 length: 16 amino acids. From germline, CDR1 is MNHEY and CDR2 SVGEGT. CDR3 nucleotide sequence: TGTGCCGGCAGTTACCCGGGACTGCTGAACTCCTACGAGCAGTACTTC. It translates to CAGSYPGLLNSYEQYF.

Concerning this clonotype: A read error may account for a junction end that differs from germline. CDR3 amino acids: CGAERRLGDNEQFF. The CDR3 region has the DNA TGCGGTGCTGAGAGGCGACTAGGTGACAATGAGCAGTTCTTC. The chain has TRBV20-1 and TRBJ2-1; D might be TRBD2 (6 bases). Germline values: CDR1 DFQATT, CDR2 SNEGSKA (reference sequence). The CDR3 sequence is 14 residues long.

This clonotype occurred many times. The chain employs TRBV29-1 and TRBJ2-4, with a weak D call TRBD2 (6 bases). This CDR3 region has 12 residues. The V gene's germline CDR1 is SQVTM and CDR2 ANQGSEA. The CDR3 coding sequence is TGCAGTGGCGGGGCGTCCAAAAACATTCAGTACTTC. Its protein is CSGGASKNIQYF.

This chain connects TRBV2 to TRBJ2-7, with D unclear. The CDR3 spans 13 residues. Germline V lookup: CDR1 SNHLY, CDR2 FYNNEI. V dropped 1 base and J dropped 7 bases, with 11 bases sitting between them. In DNA, the CDR3 is TGTGCCAGCAGTGAAGGGGTATCTGCAGAGCAGTACTTC. Translated, it gives CASSEGVSAEQYF. Combining the CDR3 with reference TRBV2 and TRBJ2-7 gives the whole variable domain EPEVTQTPSHQVTQMGQEVILRCVPISNHLYFYWYRQILGQKVEFLVSFYNNEISEKSEIFDDQFSVERPDGSNFTLKIRSTKLEDSAMYFCASSEGVSAEQYFGPGTRLTVT.

The V call is TRBV4-2, the J call TRBJ2-5; the D is unclear. Judging by the DNA end, TRBJ2-1 fits better; the J call may be wrong. The CDR3 runs 14 residues. Germline V gene lookup returns CDR1 LGHNA and CDR2 YNFKEQ. Here the CDR3 DNA reads TGTGCCAGCAGCCAAGATGACTTACAAGAGACCCAGTTCTTC. Encoded protein: CASSQDDLQETQFF.

The chain couples TRBV7-8 to TRBJ2-5; 10 bases line up with TRBD1. The CDR3 consists of 16 residues. V lost 5 bases to trimming and J lost 4 bases; unmatched junction nucleotides: 10. CDR1 and CDR2 from the germline V gene are SGHVS and FQNEAQ. CDR3 protein: CASSPGQGPDRETQYF. The CDR3 nucleotides are TGTGCCAGCAGCCCGGGACAGGGGCCTGATCGAGAGACCCAGTACTTC.

The V call is TRBV6-2 or TRBV6-3, the J call TRBJ1-5; D gene ambiguous. Trimming removed 1 base at V and 5 bases at J, with 9 bases between. This CDR3 region has 14 residues. Per the germline V gene, CDR1 is MNHEY and CDR2 is SVGEGT. The CDR3: CASSYFRQDQPQHF. The CDR3 nucleotides read TGTGCCAGCAGTTACTTTCGTCAAGATCAGCCCCAGCATTTT.

V and J are TRBV25-1 and TRBJ2-5; TRBD1 aligns across 7 bases. The CDR3 sequence is 15 residues long. Germline values: CDR1 MGHDK, CDR2 SYGVNS. Unmatched junction bases numbered 7, after V lost 3 bases and J lost 3 bases. DNA of the CDR3: TGTGCCAGCAGTGATTCCGGGACAGCAGAAGAGACCCAGTACTTC. It is translated as CASSDSGTAEETQYF.

This clonotype occurred once. The rearrangement links TRBV7-9 to TRBJ2-5; 8 nucleotides line up with TRBD1. Germline values: CDR1 SEHNR, CDR2 FQNEAQ (reference sequence). Trimming at V came to 3 bases and at J to 4 bases, leaving 7 bases not matched to a gene. This CDR3 has 15 residues. CDR3 nucleotide sequence: TGTGCCAGCAGCTTCGGGGACAGGCGGCGAGAGACCCAGTACTTC. Amino acid sequence: CASSFGDRRRETQYF. The variable domain in full, completed from reference TRBV7-9 and TRBJ2-5, reads DTGVSQNPRHKITKRGQNVTFRCDPISEHNRLYWYRQTLGQGPEFLTYFQNEAQLEKSRLLSDRFSAERPKGSFSTLEIQRTEQGDSAMYLCASSFGDRRRETQYFGPGTRLLVL.

This sequence joins TRBV6-5 and TRBJ1-1; D gene unclear. Germline V gene sequence: CDR1 MNHEY, CDR2 SVGAGI. V was shortened by 0 bases and J by 7 bases, with 15 bases between the two germline ends. This CDR3 comprises 15 residues. The chain's CDR3 is CASSYSFRVDDEAFF. CDR3 DNA: TGTGCCAGCAGTTACTCGTTTCGGGTCGATGATGAAGCTTTCTTT.

V usage is TRBV12-3 or TRBV12-4 and J usage is TRBJ2-5; TRBD2 agrees at 12 bases. J lost 4 bases, V lost 8 bases, and 5 bases had no gene match. This CDR3 is built from 14 residues. The CDR3 coding sequence is TGTGCCAGCGCTGGACTAGCGGGATCAGAGACCCAGTACTTC. Protein sequence: CASAGLAGSETQYF.

At least ten counts were recorded for this clonotype. V and J are TRBV29-1 and TRBJ2-7, with D maybe TRBD1 (5 bases). V was clipped by 1 base and J by 2 bases, with 18 bases between them. The CDR3 sequence is 16 residues long. The V gene's germline CDR1 is SQVTM and CDR2 ANQGSEA. This CDR3 reads CSVEGVVAGITYEQYF. CDR3 in DNA: TGCAGCGTTGAAGGAGTAGTGGCAGGGATTACCTACGAGCAGTACTTC.

This clonotype appeared many times. The chain recombines TRBV4-2 with TRBJ2-7; a weak D match, TRBD2 (5 bases). The CDR3 totals 14 residues. Germline lookup yields CDR1 LGHNA and CDR2 YNFKEQ. With 0 bases removed from V and 1 base from J, the gap between germline ends came to 7 bases. CDR3 amino acids: CASSQDERSYEQYF. The CDR3 DNA sequence: TGTGCCAGCAGCCAAGATGAGCGGTCCTACGAGCAGTACTTC.

The chain uses TRBV2 and TRBJ2-3; TRBD2 might be the D (6 bases). The CDR3 contains 13 residues. CDR1 and CDR2 (germline): SNHLY, FYNNEI. V lost 8 bases to trimming and J lost 3 bases, with 12 bases between them. The CDR3 spells CASPAGLTDTQYF. The CDR3 nucleotides are TGTGCCAGCCCTGCGGGGCTAACAGATACGCAGTATTTT.

This clonotype was detected many times. This chain connects TRBV7-2 to TRBJ2-1, with a possible D match to TRBD2 (6 bases). V was shortened by 6 bases and J by 0 bases, with 12 bases between the two germline ends. CDR3 size: 15 residues. Germline V gene sequence: CDR1 SGHTA, CDR2 FQGNSA. Here the CDR3 DNA reads TGTGCCAGCAGTTCTCGGGACTCCTCCTACAATGAGCAGTTCTTC. This codes for CASSSRDSSYNEQFF.

This clonotype appeared a few times. The chain uses TRBV18 and TRBJ1-2; 9 bases map to TRBD1. CDR1 and CDR2 from the germline V gene are KGHSH and LQKENI. Trimming at V came to 3 bases and at J to 7 bases, leaving 9 bases not matched to a gene. This CDR3 comprises 15 residues. The CDR3 here is CASSPPDRGLFGYTF. The CDR3 DNA reads TGTGCCAGCTCACCTCCGGACAGGGGACTTTTTGGCTACACCTTC.

This clonotype was counted many times. V gene TRBV2 combines with J gene TRBJ2-7, with D perhaps assigned TRBD1 or TRBD2 (5 bases each). Deletions cut 6 bases from V and 5 bases from J, with 17 bases between. The CDR3 runs 14 residues. The germline CDR1 and CDR2 sequences are SNHLY and FYNNEI. The CDR3 bases are TGTGCCAGCAGCCAAAACCGGGGCACCGACGAGCAGTACTTC. Translation: CASSQNRGTDEQYF. The variable domain in full, with the rest retrieved from reference TRBV2 and TRBJ2-7, is EPEVTQTPSHQVTQMGQEVILRCVPISNHLYFYWYRQILGQKVEFLVSFYNNEISEKSEIFDDQFSVERPDGSNFTLKIRSTKLEDSAMYFCASSQNRGTDEQYFGPGTRLTVT.